The present T cell receptor beta chain was sequenced within a study of blood T cell repertoires in COVID-19. Study-wide context: The cDNA or gDNA used as material had been derived from T cells, B-cell-depleted T cells, or PBMCs.

This clone was counted between two and nine times. Clones were read by immunoSEQ multiplex PCR, and TCRdb kept only the in-frame ones, dropping some. The sample lists approximately 160,000 clones; around 84% were seen once. V lost 3 bases, J lost 2 bases, and 7 bases lay in between. The CDR3 sequence is 14 residues long. The V gene's germline CDR1 is MNHEY and CDR2 SVGAGI. The source is a man aged 45-65 years who had recovered from COVID-19. V is TRBV6-5 and J is TRBJ1-4; D is unclear. Input material: PBMCs or T cells enriched from blood (not recorded which). For the CDR3, the DNA is TGTGCCAGCAGTTATTGGCAGACTAATGAAAAACTGTTTTTT. Translating gives CASSYWQTNEKLFF.